This T cell receptor beta chain was obtained from a study of response to subunit inactivated influenza vaccine. Broader study findings: Seasonal influenza vaccination, on each occasion, was suggested by the authors to recruit few new T cells.

This CDR3 region has 15 residues. The V and J ends lost 4 bases and 6 bases respectively, with 14 bases between them. CDR1 and CDR2 (germline): SGHRS, YFSETQ. On this clonotype itself: What it binds is not known.

TCRdb fed the RT-PCR reads into MiXCR, producing one record per CDR3 protein. The sample contains some 500,000 distinct CDR3 sequences, approximately 13% of which appear only once. Sequencing used PBMCs from blood, obtained more than 35 days after vaccination. The chain combines TRBV5-1 with TRBJ1-6, with a tentative D call TRBD1 (5 bases). The sequence was obtained from a man aged 45-60 years who received an inactivated influenza vaccine. CDR3 region: CASSPMPGSNSPLHF. The CDR3 bases are TGCGCCAGCAGCCCCATGCCAGGGAGTAATTCACCCCTCCACTTT. Together with reference TRBV5-1 and TRBJ1-6, the CDR3 gives the full variable domain: KAGVTQTPRYLIKTRGQQVTLSCSPISGHRSVSWYQQTPGQGLQFLFEYFSETQRNKGNFPGRFSGRQFSNSRSEMNVSTLELGDSALYLCASSPMPGSNSPLHFGNGTRLTVT.